These T cell receptor beta chains were read from a single sample in a study of shared clonotypes between healthy human individuals. Clones were read by immunoSEQ multiplex PCR, and TCRdb kept only the in-frame ones, dropping some. This sample carries over 1.4 million clones, roughly 96% of them seen once, and the ten largest clones take roughly 1.2%. What was sequenced was naive CD4+ T cells sorted from blood. The receptors shown here come from a man aged 25-40 years in good health. The CDR3 runs from the conserved cysteine through the conserved F or W. A D gene is named only where the DNA matches it firmly. The size field is filled for only some rows; it gives once, few, many or a size class.

CDR3: CASSLLRTVINSYEQYF
DNA: TGTGCCAGCAGCTTACTTAGGACAGTTATCAATTCCTACGAGCAGTACTTC
length: 17
size: NA
D: NA
V: TRBV7-3
J: TRBJ2-7

CDR3: CASSLVPIGDYGYTF
DNA: TGCGCCAGCAGCTTGGTGCCAATCGGCGACTATGGCTACACCTTC
length: 15
size: NA
D: NA
V: TRBV5-1
J: TRBJ1-2

CDR3: CASSPTRVRVGYKNTEAFF
DNA: TGTGCCAGCAGCCCAACGAGAGTCAGGGTCGGGTATAAGAACACTGAAGCTTTCTTT
length: 19
size: NA
D: NA
V: TRBV7-8
J: TRBJ1-1

CDR3: CASRTGNTEAFF
DNA: TGTGCCAGCAGGACGGGGAACACTGAAGCTTTCTTT
length: 12
size: NA
D: NA
V: TRBV6-1
J: TRBJ1-1

CDR3: CASSYAGTTNTEAFF
DNA: TGTGCCAGCAGCTACGCCGGGACAACGAACACTGAAGCTTTCTTT
length: 15
size: NA
D: NA
V: TRBV7-2
J: TRBJ1-1

CDR3: CATGGTEAFF
DNA: TGTGCCACCGGGGGGACTGAAGCTTTCTTT
length: 10
size: NA
D: NA
V: TRBV15
J: TRBJ1-1

CDR3: CATSRGGTEQYF
DNA: TGTGCCACCAGCAGAGGAGGGACCGAGCAGTACTTC
length: 12
size: NA
D: NA
V: TRBV15
J: TRBJ2-7

CDR3: CASNPGTRRDEQYF
DNA: TGTGCCAGCAATCCCGGGACTAGGCGAGACGAGCAGTACTTC
length: 14
size: NA
D: TRBD2
V: TRBV2
J: TRBJ2-7

CDR3: CASSLLPDGELFF
DNA: TGCGCCAGCAGCTTGCTCCCAGACGGGGAGCTGTTTTTT
length: 13
size: NA
D: NA
V: TRBV5-1
J: TRBJ2-2

CDR3: CASSRNPLAGVAYNEQFF
DNA: TGTGCCAGTAGTCGAAATCCTCTAGCGGGAGTGGCCTACAATGAGCAGTTCTTC
length: 18
size: NA
D: TRBD2
V: TRBV19
J: TRBJ2-1

CDR3: CASSGATPSTDTQYF
DNA: TGTGCCAGCAGTGGAGCTACCCCGAGCACAGATACGCAGTATTTT
length: 15
size: NA
D: NA
V: TRBV2
J: TRBJ2-3

CDR3: CASSLLGPSSGNTIYF
DNA: TGTGCCAGCAGCTTATTAGGCCCGAGCTCTGGAAACACCATATATTTT
length: 16
size: NA
D: NA
V: TRBV7-3
J: TRBJ1-3

CDR3: CATSIRLAGELFF
DNA: TGTGCCACCAGCATAAGACTAGCCGGGGAGCTGTTTTTT
length: 13
size: NA
D: NA
V: TRBV15
J: TRBJ2-2

CDR3: CASSSRVGSYEQYF
DNA: TGTGCCAGCAGCTCCCGTGTTGGGAGCTACGAGCAGTACTTC
length: 14
size: once
D: NA
V: TRBV28
J: TRBJ2-7

CDR3: CASSLRRTSGRGNEQFF
DNA: TGTGCCAGTAGTTTAAGGAGGACTAGCGGGAGAGGGAATGAGCAGTTCTTC
length: 17
size: NA
D: TRBD2
V: TRBV19
J: TRBJ2-1

CDR3: CASSLSYRGPDTEAFF
DNA: TGTGCCAGCAGTTTATCGTACAGGGGGCCGGACACTGAAGCTTTCTTT
length: 16
size: NA
D: TRBD1
V: TRBV28
J: TRBJ1-1

CDR3: CSVALAGGTYEQYF
DNA: TGCAGCGTAGCACTAGCGGGAGGGACCTACGAGCAGTACTTC
length: 14
size: NA
D: TRBD2
V: TRBV29-1
J: TRBJ2-7

CDR3: CASSRVGEANTGELFF
DNA: TGTGCCAGCAGCCGTGTGGGTGAAGCGAACACCGGGGAGCTGTTTTTT
length: 16
size: NA
D: NA
V: TRBV7-7
J: TRBJ2-2

CDR3: CASSQVGGLSQYF
DNA: TGCGCCAGCAGCCAAGTAGGGGGTTTATCCCAGTACTTC
length: 13
size: NA
D: NA
V: TRBV4-1
J: TRBJ2-5

CDR3: CSARRGEQFF
DNA: TGCAGTGCTAGACGAGGTGAGCAGTTCTTC
length: 10
size: NA
D: NA
V: TRBV20-1
J: TRBJ2-1

CDR3: CASSSGKVFNTDTQYF
DNA: TGCGCCAGCAGCTCGGGGAAAGTATTTAACACAGATACGCAGTATTTT
length: 16
size: NA
D: NA
V: TRBV5-1
J: TRBJ2-3

CDR3: CASSVGIHLRLHEQYF
DNA: TGTGCCAGCAGCGTAGGTATCCACCTTCGACTCCACGAGCAGTACTTC
length: 16
size: NA
D: NA
V: TRBV9
J: TRBJ2-7